What follows are 15 T cell receptor beta chains derived from one specimen sequenced in a study of control samples from healthy donors and cancer patients (dated by TCRdb to about 2020). The library came from the immunoSEQ multiplex PCR assay. TCRdb holds this immuneACCESS table with in-frame rearrangements only. Some clones are missing; in checked studies, unresolved V genes explain under half, and the rest has no known cause. Within this sample are 130,000 to 150,000 clones, with about 93% of them counted one time only. The ten most abundant clones make up 13% to 15% of the sample. The sequenced sample consisted of PBMCs. These receptors all come from a man in his 60s with colorectal cancer.

The genes are TRBV6-1 and TRBJ1-2; D gene uncertain. Germline CDR1 and CDR2: MNHNS and SASEGT. The CDR3 contains 13 residues. Trimming took off 1 base at V and 7 bases at J, with 10 bases between the two ends. The CDR3 DNA sequence: TGTGCCAGCAGTGAAGGGGCCCCTGGTGGCTACACCTTC. Amino acids: CASSEGAPGGYTF.

The J gene is TRBJ1-1, the V gene TRBV5-4, with D perhaps matching TRBD1 (5 bases). This CDR3 has 15 residues. Germline lookup yields CDR1 SGHNT and CDR2 YYREEE (reference sequence). V was pared by 4 bases and J by 1 base, with 14 bases between. This CDR3 is CASSISTVQNTEAFF. The CDR3 nucleotides read TGTGCCAGCAGCATATCGACAGTCCAGAACACTGAAGCTTTCTTT.

This clone was observed a single time. DNA for the CDR3: TGTGCCAGCGGGAGAGGCGGAACAGATACGCAGTATTTT. This sequence encodes CASGRGGTDTQYF. The chain carries TRBV25-1 and TRBJ2-3; tentative D call: TRBD2 (5 bases). Germline V gives CDR1 MGHDK, CDR2 SYGVNS. This CDR3 contains 13 residues. Trimming cost V 8 bases and J 3 bases, with 12 bases left between them.

This chain links TRBV6-1 with TRBJ2-2; D gene uncertain. This CDR3 region has 14 residues. CDR1 MNHNS and CDR2 SASEGT come from the germline V gene. V was clipped by 3 bases and J by 2 bases, with 7 bases between them. CDR3 amino acids: CASSDEQNTGELFF. The CDR3 bases are TGTGCCAGCAGTGATGAGCAAAACACCGGGGAGCTGTTTTTT.

The chain recombines TRBV6-1 with TRBJ2-7, with 8 bases matching TRBD1. The length of the CDR3 is 16 residues. V gave up 4 bases and J gave up 3 bases; unmatched junction bases: 11. The germline V gene encodes CDR1 MNHNS and CDR2 SASEGT. The CDR3 DNA reads as TGTGCCAGCAGTGCACCCTACCGGGGACAGGTCTACGAGCAGTACTTC. Its translation: CASSAPYRGQVYEQYF.

The V gene is TRBV14, the J gene TRBJ1-2; 8 bases are shared with TRBD1. V gave up 1 base and J gave up 8 bases; unmatched junction bases: 6. The CDR3 has 14 amino acids. Germline V gene sequence: CDR1 SGHDN, CDR2 FVKESK. CDR3 sequence: CASSQGQGAVGYTF. CDR3 DNA: TGTGCCAGCAGCCAAGGCCAGGGGGCAGTCGGCTACACCTTC.

The rearrangement links TRBV28 to TRBJ2-2; 13 bases align to TRBD2. Unmatched junction bases numbered 11, after V lost 6 bases and J lost 1 base. From germline, CDR1 is MDHEN and CDR2 SYDVKM. The CDR3 covers 19 residues. The CDR3 DNA is TGTGCCAGCAGCCACCCGACTAGCGGGGGGAGACAGAACACCGGGGAGCTGTTTTTT. This encodes CASSHPTSGGRQNTGELFF.

The V and J genes are TRBV7-8 and TRBJ2-7, with a possible D match to TRBD1 (6 bases). Trimming cost V 10 bases and J 8 bases, with 24 bases left between them. Germline CDR1 and CDR2: SGHVS and FQNEAQ. The CDR3 is made up of 14 amino acids. Here the CDR3 DNA reads TGTGCCACTTTCAGGGACACCCCGTCCGTGAAGCAGTACTTC. This translates into CATFRDTPSVKQYF.

The chain combines TRBV29-1 with TRBJ2-1; D is uncertain. This CDR3 contains 13 residues. V lost 3 bases and J lost 10, with 16 bases in between. CDR1 and CDR2 (germline): SQVTM, ANQGSEA. The CDR3 DNA is TGCAGCGTTGATCGGACCCCCGCATGGGAGCAGTTCTTC. This codes for CSVDRTPAWEQFF.

V and J are TRBV30 and TRBJ2-7, with 7 positions matching TRBD1. Germline trimming cut 5 bases from V and 2 bases from J; bases unmatched to any gene: 0. CDR3 length equals 11 residues. Germline V lookup: CDR1 GTSNPN, CDR2 SVGIG (reference sequence). As DNA, the CDR3 is TGTGCCTGGGGACAGGCCTACGAGCAGTACTTC. This gives the protein CAWGQAYEQYF. Variable domain in full (rest from reference TRBV30 and TRBJ2-7): SQTIHQWPATLVQPVGSPLSLECTVEGTSNPNLYWYRQAAGRGLQLLFYSVGIGQISSEVPQNLSASRPQDRQFILSSKKLLLSDSGFYLCAWGQAYEQYFGPGTRLTVT.

V usage is TRBV7-2 and J usage is TRBJ1-5, with D perhaps matching TRBD1 (5 bases). Trimming stripped 1 base from V and 1 base from J, with 11 bases between. The CDR3 has 16 amino acids. CDR1 and CDR2 from the germline V gene are SGHTA and FQGNSA. Here the CDR3 DNA reads TGTGCCAGCAGCTTAGTCTGGGGGGGAAGCAATCAGCCCCAGCATTTT. It yields the protein CASSLVWGGSNQPQHF.

The chain uses TRBV4-2 and TRBJ2-1; the match to TRBD2 covers 9 bases. CDR1 LGHNA and CDR2 YNFKEQ come from the germline V gene. V shed 4 bases and J 6 bases; nucleotides not matched to a gene: 13. The CDR3 covers 17 residues. The DNA for the CDR3 is TGTGCCAGCAGCCCCCAAGGAGCGGGGGGCCTCAGCAATGAGCAGTTCTTC. Translation: CASSPQGAGGLSNEQFF.

The V gene is TRBV12-3 or TRBV12-4, the J gene TRBJ2-7; D tentatively fits TRBD1 or TRBD2 (5 bases each). The V and J ends lost 5 bases and 6 bases respectively, with 8 bases between them. The CDR3 length is 11 residues. The CDR3, as DNA: TGTGCCAGCAGTCCTGGGACCGAGCAGTACTTC. Translating it yields CASSPGTEQYF.

The V call is TRBV18, the J call TRBJ2-5; unclear D gene. This CDR3 is built from 16 residues. CDR1 and CDR2 (germline): KGHSH, LQKENI. Deletions cut 0 bases from V and 2 bases from J, with 13 bases between. The CDR3 reads CASSPPGKPGQETQYF. The CDR3 nucleotides are TGTGCCAGCTCACCACCCGGTAAGCCAGGACAAGAGACCCAGTACTTC.

V is TRBV5-1 and J is TRBJ2-3; no firm D call. V lost 5 bases, J lost 1 base, and 2 bases lay in between. The CDR3 length is 11 residues. Germline V gene sequence: CDR1 SGHRS, CDR2 YFSETQ. CDR3 DNA: TGCGCCAGCAGGCGCACAGATACGCAGTATTTT. Translated: CASRRTDTQYF.